These 18 T cell receptor beta chains share one sample of origin, sequenced in a study of OX40 agonist ivuxolimab in advanced cancers. TCRdb's copy holds only in-frame clones and misses some; the assay was immunoSEQ multiplex PCR. The table has 30,000 to 45,000 clones, roughly 82% seen once. Sequenced here: CD4+ or CD8+ T cells sorted from blood, sampled in a trial of the OX40 agonist ivuxolimab. These receptors all come from an adult with an advanced solid tumor such as melanoma, head and neck, liver or kidney cancer.

The chain recombines TRBV19 with TRBJ2-4; TRBD2 aligns across 8 bases. Looked up from germline, CDR1 is LNHDA and CDR2 is SQIVND (reference sequence). V was pared by 8 bases and J by 8 bases, with 11 bases of the junction left unmatched. The CDR3 loop spans 14 amino acids. The CDR3 region has the DNA TGTGCCAGTGGCTATGGGGCTAGCGGGCACATTCAGTACTTC. It codes for CASGYGASGHIQYF.

The chain combines TRBV6-5 with TRBJ1-1, with unresolved D. Germline lookup yields CDR1 MNHEY and CDR2 SVGAGI. The CDR3 loop spans 14 amino acids. Trimming shortened V by 2 bases and J by 0 bases, and 7 bases separated the two germline ends. The CDR3 bases are TGTGCCAGCAGTTACAGGATCATGAACACTGAAGCTTTCTTT. It yields the protein CASSYRIMNTEAFF.

The chain has TRBV28 and TRBJ2-7; possibly TRBD2 for D (6 bases). This CDR3 is built from 13 residues. V was cut by 7 bases and J by 6 bases, with 16 bases left in between. CDR1 is MDHEN and CDR2 is SYDVKM in the germline V gene. Here the CDR3 DNA reads TGTGCCAGCACCCTACGGAGGGACCTCGAGCAGTACTTC. It codes for CASTLRRDLEQYF.

V usage is TRBV2 and J usage is TRBJ2-7; 7 bases agree with TRBD1. Germline-derived CDR1 and CDR2 are SNHLY and FYNNEI. Trimming at V came to 6 bases and at J to 2 bases, leaving 4 bases not matched to a gene. CDR3 length equals 13 residues. CDR3 in amino acids: CASSLDRPYEQYF. The CDR3 DNA reads TGTGCCAGCAGCCTGGACAGGCCCTACGAGCAGTACTTC. The full variable domain, completed using reference TRBV2 and TRBJ2-7, is EPEVTQTPSHQVTQMGQEVILRCVPISNHLYFYWYRQILGQKVEFLVSFYNNEISEKSEIFDDQFSVERPDGSNFTLKIRSTKLEDSAMYFCASSLDRPYEQYFGPGTRLTVT.

This clone has just one count. The chain couples TRBV27 to TRBJ2-2; 8 bases map to TRBD1. CDR3 length: 17 residues. Germline V gene lookup returns CDR1 MNHEY and CDR2 SMNVEV (reference sequence). Germline trimming cut 3 bases from V and 5 bases from J; bases unmatched to any gene: 11. The CDR3 protein is CASSFVVRTGRTGELFF. Here the CDR3 DNA reads TGTGCCAGCAGTTTCGTAGTAAGGACAGGGAGGACCGGGGAGCTGTTTTTT.

The chain joins TRBV28 to TRBJ1-1; a weak D match, TRBD1 (6 bases). V lost 3 bases and J 5 bases, leaving 16 bases between the germline ends. This CDR3 spans 15 amino acids. Germline V gene sequence: CDR1 MDHEN, CDR2 SYDVKM. In nucleotides, the CDR3 is TGTGCCAGCAGTTTTTGGGGGGCGCAGTTAACTGAAGCTTTCTTT. It specifies CASSFWGAQLTEAFF.

As DNA, the CDR3 is TGCACCAGCAGCCAAGATAGGGCGGAGCGGGAGATCTCCTACGAGCAGTACTTC. This gives the protein CTSSQDRAEREISYEQYF. J is TRBJ2-7 and V is TRBV1; the table assigns TRBD2, which was not confirmed against the DNA. TRBV1 is shown as a pseudogene. The CDR3 loop spans 18 amino acids.

The rearrangement links TRBV4-1 to TRBJ2-1, with TRBD2 identical over 12 bases. Germline-derived CDR1 and CDR2 are MGHRA and YSYEKL. The V gene end was trimmed by 3 bases and the J gene end by 2 bases; junction bases not matched to a gene: 2. The CDR3 runs 16 residues. CDR3 in DNA: TGCGCCAGCAGCCATCCTAGCGGGGGGGCCTACAATGAGCAGTTCTTC. Translating gives CASSHPSGGAYNEQFF.

This clone was seen a few times. This rearrangement joins TRBV9 to TRBJ1-3; D may be TRBD1 (5 bases). V lost 0 bases and J lost 3, with 13 bases in between. The CDR3 length is 16 residues. Germline V gives CDR1 SGDLS, CDR2 YYNGEE. The CDR3, as DNA: TGTGCCAGCAGCGTAGATGTGGGGACTGATGGAAACACCATATATTTT. It yields the protein CASSVDVGTDGNTIYF. Based on the CDR3 plus reference TRBV9 and TRBJ1-3, the full variable domain is DSGVTQTPKHLITATGQRVTLRCSPRSGDLSVYWYQQSLDQGLQFLIQYYNGEERAKGNILERFSAQQFPDLHSELNLSSLELGDSALYFCASSVDVGTDGNTIYFGEGSWLTVV.

This chain joins TRBV10-3 and TRBJ1-2, with D unresolved. Trimming pared 0 bases from V and 1 base from J, leaving 3 bases between. Germline V lookup: CDR1 ENHRY, CDR2 SYGVKD. CDR3 size: 13 residues. CDR3 in amino acids: CAISESGNYGYTF. The CDR3 DNA is TGTGCCATCAGTGAGTCGGGTAACTATGGCTACACCTTC.

V is TRBV20-1 and J is TRBJ2-1; D ambiguous. Looked up from germline, CDR1 is DFQATT and CDR2 is SNEGSKA (reference sequence). The CDR3 is 11 amino acids. V lost 6 bases and J lost 7, with 10 bases in between. The CDR3 protein is CSAKGWNEQFF. The DNA for the CDR3 is TGCAGTGCCAAAGGGTGGAATGAGCAGTTCTTC.

CDR3 residues: CASSPGQQNSPLHF. The CDR3 DNA follows: TGTGCCAGCAGCCCGGGACAGCAGAATTCACCCCTCCACTTT. The chain recombines TRBV5-5 with TRBJ1-6; TRBD1 agrees at 7 bases. CDR3 length equals 14 residues. Per germline, CDR1 SGHKS and CDR2 YYEKEE (reference sequence). V dropped 4 bases and J dropped 7; count of bases not matched to a gene: 5.

This clone appeared once. The CDR3 spells CAISESGQGSDGYTF. The CDR3 region has the DNA TGTGCCATCAGTGAGTCTGGACAGGGGTCCGATGGCTACACCTTC. V and J are TRBV10-3 and TRBJ1-2; 9 bases fit TRBD1. V lost 0 bases to trimming and J lost 6 bases; unmatched junction nucleotides: 5. CDR1 ENHRY and CDR2 SYGVKD come from the germline V gene. This CDR3 region has 15 residues.

The table lists this clone with a few counts. The chain uses TRBV6-5 and TRBJ2-2, with D hard to call. Trimming took 1 base from V and 5 from J, leaving 5 bases between them. The germline CDR1 and CDR2 sequences are MNHEY and SVGAGI. CDR3 length equals 13 residues. The CDR3 protein is CASSYFRTGELFF. Written as DNA, the CDR3 is TGTGCCAGCAGTTACTTTCGAACCGGGGAGCTGTTTTTT.

The rearrangement uses TRBV19 and TRBJ2-7; a possible D gene is TRBD2 (6 bases). Germline-derived CDR1 and CDR2 are LNHDA and SQIVND (reference sequence). V was trimmed by 5 bases and J by 3 bases, leaving 14 bases between them. There are 14 residues in the CDR3. The CDR3 nucleotides are TGTGCCAGTAGTGTGGGGGACTCCAACTACGAGCAGTACTTC. Translating it yields CASSVGDSNYEQYF.

This clone has only one observation. At one end, the junction sequence differs from germline, possibly due to a read error. The V call is TRBV18, the J call TRBJ1-1, with D uncertain. This CDR3 comprises 16 residues. Looked up from germline, CDR1 is KGHSH and CDR2 is LQKENI. The CDR3 sequence is CAGSRSMLGSATEAFF. CDR3 coding DNA: TGTGCCGGCTCACGCTCGATGTTGGGGTCGGCCACTGAAGCTTTCTTT.

Remarks on this clone: The junction departs from the called germline gene at one end, perhaps through a read error. The rearrangement uses TRBV29-1 and TRBJ1-2, with 7 positions matching TRBD1. CDR1 is SQVTM and CDR2 is ANQGSEA in the germline V gene. The CDR3 has 8 residues. The CDR3 coding sequence is TGCAGCGGGACAGGAAACGTCTTC. This codes for CSGTGNVF. The full variable domain, in which reference TRBV29-1 and TRBJ1-2 provide the parts outside the CDR3, is SAVISQKPSRDICQRGTSLTIQCQVDSQVTMMFWYRQQPGQSLTLIATANQGSEATYESGFVIDKFPISRPNLTFSTLTVSNMSPEDSSIYLCSGTGNVFGSGTRLTVV.

The chain combines TRBV10-3 with TRBJ2-3; 9 bases agree with TRBD2. The CDR3 runs 20 residues. Losses at the gene ends were 2 bases for V and 1 base for J; bases not matched to a gene: 16. CDR1 is ENHRY, CDR2 SYGVKD, per germline. CDR3 residues: CAISEPGKAGGGHRTDTQYF. The CDR3 DNA reads as TGTGCCATCAGTGAGCCCGGAAAAGCGGGAGGAGGGCACCGCACAGATACGCAGTATTTT.